Sequencing of this T cell receptor beta chain was carried out in a study of blood T cells in healthy people across ages. Overall study results and limits: A roughly linear fall in TCR beta diversity per million T cells was seen with increasing age.

This clonotype showed up many times. The antigen remains unidentified. Alongside a J-beta primer mix, a sample-barcoded 5' primer served in a second PCR lasting about 7 to 11 cycles. Each cDNA molecule carried a tag from a template-switch adaptor that contained 12 random nucleotides. Every sample returned 2.5 million or more CDR3-containing paired-end reads. TCRdb passed the 5' RACE reads through MiXCR, listing each CDR3 protein once. The sample lists 1.5 million to 2 million distinct CDR3 sequences, 39% seen once, with around 23% in the top ten. There were healthy Caucasian individuals from Russia, aged about 6 to 100, serving as donors. The sample taken for sequencing was blood. The clonotype originates from a human donor in good health.

DNA for the CDR3: TGTGCCAGCAGCTTAAACAGGGGCAATAACTATGGCTACACCTTC. It is translated as CASSLNRGNNYGYTF. The chain has TRBV7-2 and TRBJ1-2, with 7 positions matching TRBD1. J gave up 1 base and V 2 bases, and 4 bases lay outside the gene matches. Germline CDR1 reads SGHTA; CDR2 reads FQGNSA. The CDR3 contains 15 residues.